The 8 T cell receptor beta chains in this list originate from one sample, sequenced in a study of blood T cell repertoires in COVID-19. TCRdb's copy holds only in-frame clones and misses some; the assay was immunoSEQ multiplex PCR. The sample holds roughly 340,000 clones, 75% to 90% seen once. The specimen sequenced was PBMCs or T cells enriched from blood (not recorded which). These receptor sequences come from a man aged 18 to 29 who had recovered from COVID-19.

The chain is built from TRBV2 and TRBJ2-2, with 8 bases that match TRBD1. With 8 bases clipped from V and 2 bases from J, the junction kept 4 bases outside the gene matches. Per germline, CDR1 SNHLY and CDR2 FYNNEI. The CDR3 covers 14 residues. The DNA for the CDR3 is TGTGCCAGCGACGGACAGGGTAACACCGGGGAGCTGTTTTTT. It encodes CASDGQGNTGELFF.

The V call is TRBV5-1, the J call TRBJ1-1; the D gene is possibly TRBD1 (6 bases). The V and J ends lost 1 base and 1 base respectively, with 11 bases between them. In germline, CDR1 is SGHRS, CDR2 YFSETQ. The CDR3 covers 15 residues. The CDR3 nucleotides read TGCGCCAGCAGCTTGATAGAGACAGGGAACACTGAAGCTTTCTTT. It codes for CASSLIETGNTEAFF.

About this clone itself: One end of the junction fails to match germline, which may point to a read error. The chain uses TRBV6-5 and TRBJ1-1; unclear D gene. Germline values: CDR1 MNHEY, CDR2 SVGAGI. The CDR3 loop spans 15 amino acids. The CDR3 region has the DNA TGTGCCAGCAGGTACTTGTCCGAGGGAAACACTGAAGCTTTCTTT. It translates to CASRYLSEGNTEAFF.

The chain employs TRBV28 and TRBJ2-5, with 7 bases that match TRBD2. This CDR3 is built from 13 residues. Trimming removed 5 bases from V and 5 bases from J; junction bases left unmatched: 5. Germline loops: CDR1 MDHEN, CDR2 SYDVKM. CDR3 bases: TGTGCCAGCAGTGGGGGGGGTATGGAGACCCAGTACTTC. It yields the protein CASSGGGMETQYF.

This clone was seen a single time. The CDR3 bases are TGTGCCAGCAGCCAAGGGTTATCCCGGACAAGCCACAATGAGCAGTTCTTC. Its protein product is CASSQGLSRTSHNEQFF. The chain recombines TRBV3-1 (or the pseudogene TRBV3-2) with TRBJ2-1, with D possibly TRBD1 on 5 matching bases. The V gene's germline CDR1 is LGHDT and CDR2 YNNKEL (reference sequence). The CDR3 is made up of 17 amino acids. V gave up 1 base and J gave up 5 bases, with 18 bases separating them.

V is TRBV5-4 and J is TRBJ2-1; 7 bases line up with TRBD2. The V gene's germline CDR1 is SGHNT and CDR2 YYREEE (reference sequence). The CDR3 loop spans 14 amino acids. V dropped 3 bases and J dropped 4; count of bases not matched to a gene: 4. For the CDR3, the DNA is TGTGCCAGCAGCTCTGGCGGGAGTTACAATGAGCAGTTCTTC. It yields the protein CASSSGGSYNEQFF.

This chain links TRBV5-1 with TRBJ2-1; TRBD2 might be the D (6 bases). V dropped 5 bases and J dropped 7 bases, with 16 bases sitting between them. The germline V gene encodes CDR1 SGHRS and CDR2 YFSETQ. The CDR3 contains 14 residues. The CDR3 protein is CASSTGGAINEQFF. As DNA, the CDR3 is TGCGCCAGCAGTACGGGCGGGGCGATAAATGAGCAGTTCTTC.

The chain joins TRBV4-3 to TRBJ2-3, with 8 bases identical to TRBD2. Per germline, CDR1 LGHNA and CDR2 YSLEER. Losses at the gene ends were 0 bases for V and 2 bases for J; bases not matched to a gene: 7. This CDR3 is built from 17 residues. This chain's CDR3 is CASSQDPAGVDTDTQYF. As DNA, the CDR3 is TGCGCCAGCAGCCAAGACCCAGCGGGAGTTGACACAGATACGCAGTATTTT.